These 24 T cell receptor beta chains were sequenced from one sample in a study of cytomegalovirus exposure and HLA in healthy donors. The study ran its PCR with 60 Vbeta and 13 Jbeta primers. Using immunoSEQ multiplex PCR, the repertoire was profiled, and TCRdb retains in-frame clones only, with some absent. The data show about 200,000 clones, over 75% seen once. The sequenced material came from PBMCs. Source of these receptors: a man in his late teens or twenties in good health and CMV-seronegative.

In this sample, this clone turned up a few times. V and J are TRBV2 and TRBJ1-5; TRBD1 aligns across 8 bases. With V trimmed by 6 bases and J by 4 bases, 5 bases remained unmatched. Per the germline V gene, CDR1 is SNHLY and CDR2 is FYNNEI. The CDR3 runs 14 residues. The CDR3 DNA reads TGTGCCAGCAGCGTTGACAGGGGAAATCAGCCCCAGCATTTT. Its protein is CASSVDRGNQPQHF.

This clone was seen only a few times. This chain links TRBV6-6 with TRBJ1-5, with 8 bases that match TRBD1. Trimming cost V 6 bases and J 5 bases; bases outside gene matches: 6. Germline values: CDR1 MNHNY, CDR2 SVGAGI (reference sequence). The CDR3 sequence is 14 residues long. The DNA of the CDR3 is TGTGCCAGCAGCCTAGGACAGGGATATCAGCCCCAGCATTTT. Its protein product is CASSLGQGYQPQHF.

The rearrangement links TRBV5-6 to TRBJ2-5; 11 nucleotides line up with TRBD1. Germline V gives CDR1 SGHDT, CDR2 YYEEEE. The length of the CDR3 is 15 residues. Germline trimming cut 3 bases from V and 5 bases from J; bases unmatched to any gene: 6. CDR3: CASSSGDRGFETQYF. CDR3 sequence (DNA): TGTGCCAGCAGCTCAGGGGACAGGGGGTTCGAGACCCAGTACTTC.

This chain joins TRBV19 and TRBJ2-1; D is possibly TRBD2 (5 bases). Germline CDR1 and CDR2: LNHDA and SQIVND (reference sequence). The CDR3 is 14 amino acids. V lost 7 bases and J 9 bases, leaving 19 bases between the germline ends. The CDR3 DNA reads TGTGCCAGTACCAGGACTGGGGTCCTGGGTGAGCAGTTCTTC. Translating gives CASTRTGVLGEQFF.

J is TRBJ1-1 and V is TRBV6-5; no clear D gene. Between the trimmed V and J ends, which lost 2 bases and 4 bases, there was a span of 8 bases. The germline gives CDR1 MNHEY, CDR2 SVGAGI. This CDR3 is 13 amino acids long. The CDR3 sequence: CASSYGGSTEAFF. DNA for the CDR3: TGTGCCAGCAGTTACGGAGGTAGCACTGAAGCTTTCTTT.

This clone was counted a single time. The chain has TRBV5-1 and TRBJ2-2; TRBD1 is a possible D gene (6 bases). The V end was cut by 5 bases, the J end by 3 bases, with 8 bases between. The CDR3 runs 13 residues. Germline V gene lookup returns CDR1 SGHRS and CDR2 YFSETQ. The CDR3 DNA follows: TGCGCCAGCAGGGGGACACACACCGGGGAGCTGTTTTTT. This gives the protein CASRGTHTGELFF. The full variable domain, rest sourced from reference TRBV5-1 and TRBJ2-2, is KAGVTQTPRYLIKTRGQQVTLSCSPISGHRSVSWYQQTPGQGLQFLFEYFSETQRNKGNFPGRFSGRQFSNSRSEMNVSTLELGDSALYLCASRGTHTGELFFGEGSRLTVL.

This clone was picked up one time. V and J are TRBV4-3 and TRBJ2-2, with a tentative D call TRBD1 (6 bases). This CDR3 has 15 residues. Germline loops: CDR1 LGHNA, CDR2 YSLEER. Trimming took 1 base from V and 5 from J, leaving 11 bases between them. This CDR3 reads CASSQATGSTGELFF. The CDR3 DNA reads as TGCGCCAGCAGCCAAGCAACAGGGTCAACCGGGGAGCTGTTTTTT.

The chain joins TRBV19 to TRBJ1-5, with 10 bases aligning to TRBD1. This CDR3 region has 15 residues. The junction had 3 bases not matched to a gene; V was cut back by 3 bases and J by 4 bases. Germline loops: CDR1 LNHDA, CDR2 SQIVND (reference sequence). CDR3 protein: CASSMDRGRNQPQHF. In DNA, the CDR3 is TGTGCCAGTAGTATGGACAGGGGGAGAAATCAGCCCCAGCATTTT.

The CDR3 DNA reads TGTGCCAGCGCAGGGGGCGCCGATCTCCGAGGCTACACCTTC. It codes for CASAGGADLRGYTF. The chain carries TRBV19 and TRBJ1-2, with 8 bases identical to TRBD1. This CDR3 has 14 residues. The V gene end was trimmed by 9 bases and the J gene end by 8 bases; junction bases not matched to a gene: 14. Germline V gene sequence: CDR1 LNHDA, CDR2 SQIVND (reference sequence).

The chain links TRBV7-9 to TRBJ2-6; 9 nucleotides match TRBD2. Germline V gene data show CDR1 as SEHNR and CDR2 as FQNEAQ (reference sequence). The CDR3 is 16 amino acids. Unmatched junction bases numbered 4, after V lost 5 bases and J lost 2 bases. The CDR3 spells CASSRVAGAGANVLTF. In DNA, the CDR3 is TGTGCCAGCAGCCGCGTAGCGGGAGCTGGGGCCAACGTCCTGACTTTC.

This clone was seen only once. The chain employs TRBV2 and TRBJ2-3; D perhaps matches TRBD2 (5 bases). Trimming took 7 bases from V and 5 from J, leaving 7 bases between them. The CDR3 has 11 amino acids. Per germline, CDR1 SNHLY and CDR2 FYNNEI. The CDR3 sequence: CASMREDTQYF. CDR3 nucleotides: TGTGCCAGCATGAGGGAAGATACGCAGTATTTT.

This chain joins TRBV27 and TRBJ1-6; TRBD1 aligns across 9 bases. CDR1 MNHEY and CDR2 SMNVEV come from the germline V gene (reference sequence). V shed 5 bases, J shed 9 bases, and the junction held 17 bases outside the gene matches. The CDR3 is 18 residues long. The CDR3 is CASSPDRGGFMNSSPLHF. The CDR3 coding sequence is TGTGCCAGCAGTCCGGACAGGGGTGGGTTTATGAATAGTTCACCCCTCCACTTT.

The rearrangement links TRBV6-1 to TRBJ1-5, with TRBD1 as a possible D gene (6 bases). Germline CDR1 MNHNS, CDR2 SASEGT. V was shortened by 7 bases and J by 10 bases, with 14 bases between the two germline ends. The CDR3 has 12 amino acids. The CDR3 coding sequence is TGTGCCAGCAAACAGGGAATAATTCCCCAGCATTTT. This encodes CASKQGIIPQHF.

The chain recombines TRBV7-3 with TRBJ2-1; the D gene is possibly TRBD2 (6 bases). The germline CDR1 and CDR2 sequences are SGHTA and FQGTGA. The CDR3 has 16 amino acids. V was clipped by 2 bases and J by 1 base, with 12 bases between them. The CDR3 DNA is TGTGCCAGCAGCTTAGACGGCGGGAATTCCTACAATGAGCAGTTCTTC. It yields the protein CASSLDGGNSYNEQFF.

This rearrangement joins TRBV6-6 to TRBJ1-2, with D maybe TRBD1 (6 bases). This CDR3 is built from 13 residues. The germline V gene encodes CDR1 MNHNY and CDR2 SVGAGI (reference sequence). The V and J ends lost 2 bases and 2 bases respectively, with 6 bases between them. Here the CDR3 DNA reads TGTGCCAGCAGTTACGGACAGAACTATGGCTACACCTTC. Translating it yields CASSYGQNYGYTF.

The rearrangement links TRBV4-3 to TRBJ2-3; 13 bases are shared with TRBD2. From germline, CDR1 is LGHNA and CDR2 YSLEER. The CDR3 contains 16 residues. Trimming took 4 bases from V and 3 from J; bases not matched to a gene: 4. In nucleotides, the CDR3 is TGCGCCAGCAGCCCGGGACTAGCGGGACTGACAGATACGCAGTATTTT. It translates to CASSPGLAGLTDTQYF.

The CDR3 DNA is TGTGCCAGCAGCTTGCGGTCCGGAGGCACTGAAGCTTTCTTT. This codes for CASSLRSGGTEAFF. The chain couples TRBV7-2 to TRBJ1-1; D remains ambiguous. CDR1 SGHTA and CDR2 FQGNSA come from the germline V gene. Trimming removed 3 bases from V and 4 bases from J, with 12 bases in between. This CDR3 contains 14 residues.

The rearrangement joins TRBV9 to TRBJ2-1; 13 bases are a match to TRBD2. The ends lost 4 bases at V and 10 bases at J; junction bases unmatched: 11. The CDR3 has 16 residues. CDR1 is SGDLS and CDR2 is YYNGEE in the germline V gene. CDR3 in DNA: TGTGCCAGCAGCCCTCGGACTAGCGGGAGCCTCGGCGAGCAGTTCTTC. Translation: CASSPRTSGSLGEQFF. Complete variable domain (other parts from reference TRBV9 and TRBJ2-1): DSGVTQTPKHLITATGQRVTLRCSPRSGDLSVYWYQQSLDQGLQFLIQYYNGEERAKGNILERFSAQQFPDLHSELNLSSLELGDSALYFCASSPRTSGSLGEQFFGPGTRLTVL.

The chain has TRBV27 and TRBJ1-3; 9 nucleotides align to TRBD1. CDR1 and CDR2 (germline): MNHEY, SMNVEV (reference sequence). The CDR3 spans 17 residues. Trimming took 5 bases from V and 0 from J; bases not matched to a gene: 8. The CDR3 sequence: CASSVRDRAVSGNTIYF. CDR3 sequence (DNA): TGTGCCAGCAGTGTCCGGGACAGGGCCGTCTCTGGAAACACCATATATTTT.

The chain couples TRBV5-1 to TRBJ2-5; TRBD1 might be the D (5 bases). Germline V gene sequence: CDR1 SGHRS, CDR2 YFSETQ. V gave up 4 bases and J gave up 2 bases, with 9 bases separating them. This CDR3 is 13 amino acids long. CDR3 loop: CASSHRLQETQYF. CDR3 DNA sequence: TGCGCCAGCAGCCACAGGTTACAAGAGACCCAGTACTTC.

The chain has TRBV7-9 and TRBJ1-5, with no clear D. V lost 1 base, J lost 5 bases, and 18 bases lay in between. The CDR3 length is 17 residues. Germline lookup yields CDR1 SEHNR and CDR2 FQNEAQ (reference sequence). The CDR3 sequence is CASSLVSGPAWDQPQHF. CDR3 DNA: TGTGCCAGCAGCTTAGTTAGCGGACCGGCATGGGATCAGCCCCAGCATTTT.

The chain recombines TRBV6-1 with TRBJ1-2; perhaps TRBD1 as D (6 bases). This CDR3 comprises 14 residues. Germline V gives CDR1 MNHNS, CDR2 SASEGT. V gave up 2 bases and J gave up 7 bases, with 14 bases separating them. The CDR3 here is CASSENGVGGGYTF. CDR3 DNA sequence: TGTGCCAGCAGTGAAAACGGTGTAGGGGGTGGCTACACCTTC.

This sequence joins TRBV19 and TRBJ2-2, with TRBD2 identical over 12 bases. J was trimmed by 0 bases and V by 0 bases; bases with no gene match: 5. Germline-derived CDR1 and CDR2 are LNHDA and SQIVND (reference sequence). This CDR3 has 19 amino acids. CDR3 loop: CASSIDRLAGGPNTGELFF. The CDR3 bases are TGTGCCAGTAGTATAGATCGGCTAGCGGGAGGGCCGAACACCGGGGAGCTGTTTTTT. Based on the CDR3 plus reference TRBV19 and TRBJ2-2, the full variable domain is DGGITQSPKYLFRKEGQNVTLSCEQNLNHDAMYWYRQDPGQGLRLIYYSQIVNDFQKGDIAEGYSVSREKKESFPLTVTSAQKNPTAFYLCASSIDRLAGGPNTGELFFGEGSRLTVL.

The genes are TRBV6-4 and TRBJ2-3; 9 bases line up with TRBD2. The CDR3 has 15 residues. In germline, CDR1 is MRHNA, CDR2 SNTAGT. Losses at the gene ends were 0 bases for V and 6 bases for J; bases not matched to a gene: 4. CDR3 nucleotides: TGTGCCAGCAGTGACTCCCCGAGCGGGGGGGATACGCAGTATTTT. Encoded protein: CASSDSPSGGDTQYF.